Below, 19 T cell receptor beta chains from the same sample are listed, as sequenced in a study of identifying expanded T cells in peripheral blood (dated by TCRdb to the late 2010s). Library construction relied on the immunoSEQ multiplex PCR assay. TCRdb's version of the immuneACCESS table is confined to in-frame rearrangements and falls short of the full clone set. An unresolved V gene accounts for under half of the shortfall where checked; the remainder is of unknown origin. The sample table holds over 85,000 clones, of which approximately 81% were seen once. Of the sample, 4.5% is held by the ten largest clones. Sequenced material: blood. These TCRs come from a person aged 18-69 years in good health.

The chain joins TRBV9 to TRBJ1-5; D call uncertain. Trimming removed 1 base at V and 6 bases at J, with 17 bases between. Germline V lookup: CDR1 SGDLS, CDR2 YYNGEE. This CDR3 contains 16 residues. The CDR3 region is CASSVPVCRVFQPQHF. The CDR3 DNA follows: TGTGCCAGCAGCGTACCTGTTTGTAGGGTGTTTCAGCCCCAGCATTTT.

V usage is TRBV25-1 and J usage is TRBJ2-3; maybe TRBD2 (5 bases). The CDR3 length is 15 residues. From germline, CDR1 is MGHDK and CDR2 SYGVNS. V dropped 6 bases and J dropped 0 bases, with 13 bases sitting between them. This chain's CDR3 is CASSQRALSTDTQYF. The CDR3 DNA follows: TGTGCCAGCAGCCAGAGGGCCTTAAGCACAGATACGCAGTATTTT.

V usage is TRBV13 and J usage is TRBJ2-5; 11 bases match TRBD2. This CDR3 has 14 residues. Germline V gene sequence: CDR1 PRHDT, CDR2 FYEKMQ (reference sequence). Unmatched junction bases numbered 1, after V lost 3 bases and J lost 4 bases. The CDR3 loop is CASSFLAGGETQYF. Here the CDR3 DNA reads TGTGCCAGCAGCTTCCTAGCGGGGGGAGAGACCCAGTACTTC. Based on the CDR3 plus reference TRBV13 and TRBJ2-5, the full variable domain is AAGVIQSPRHLIKEKRETATLKCYPIPRHDTVYWYQQGPGQDPQFLISFYEKMQSDKGSIPDRFSAQQFSDYHSELNMSSLELGDSALYFCASSFLAGGETQYFGPGTRLLVL.

This clone is a singleton in its sample. The genes are TRBV15 and TRBJ1-1, with D uncertain. Germline CDR1 LNHNV, CDR2 YYDKDF (reference sequence). With 3 bases removed from V and 8 bases from J, the gap between germline ends came to 13 bases. CDR3 size: 13 residues. The CDR3 DNA reads TGTGCCACCAGCAGCTCTACGTGGGGAGAAGCTTTCTTT. This translates into CATSSSTWGEAFF.

The chain recombines TRBV7-6 with TRBJ2-7; D tentatively reads TRBD1 or TRBD2 (5 bases each). Germline V gene data show CDR1 as SGHVS and CDR2 as FNYEAQ. The CDR3 extends over 15 amino acids. Trimming took 6 bases from V and 0 from J, leaving 15 bases between them. The CDR3 spells CASRLRDGPSYEQYF. Here the CDR3 DNA reads TGTGCCAGCAGACTCAGGGACGGGCCCTCCTACGAGCAGTACTTC.

V gene TRBV2 combines with J gene TRBJ1-5; D might be TRBD1 (5 bases). The length of the CDR3 is 14 residues. Germline V lookup: CDR1 SNHLY, CDR2 FYNNEI. V was shortened by 5 bases and J by 1 base, with 9 bases between the two germline ends. CDR3 region: CASSLDSSNQPQHF. DNA for the CDR3: TGTGCCAGCAGTTTAGACAGCAGCAATCAGCCCCAGCATTTT.

The chain combines TRBV4-3 with TRBJ1-2, with D maybe TRBD1 (6 bases). V was shortened by 3 bases and J by 6 bases, with 14 bases between the two germline ends. This CDR3 spans 14 amino acids. The V gene's germline CDR1 is LGHNA and CDR2 YSLEER. The CDR3, as DNA: TGCGCCAGCAGCCATGCTCTAAACAGGGATGGCTACACCTTC. This gives the protein CASSHALNRDGYTF.

This clone was recorded once. V gene TRBV19 combines with J gene TRBJ1-5; a possible D gene is TRBD1 (5 bases). Trimming took 5 bases from V and 4 from J, leaving 15 bases between them. This CDR3 comprises 15 residues. Per the germline V gene, CDR1 is LNHDA and CDR2 is SQIVND (reference sequence). The CDR3 sequence: CASSRAEGRNQPQHF. In DNA form, the CDR3 reads TGTGCCAGTAGTCGAGCGGAGGGACGTAATCAGCCCCAGCATTTT.

V is TRBV27 and J is TRBJ1-4; no clear D gene. The CDR3 is made up of 15 amino acids. Germline CDR1 reads MNHEY; CDR2 reads SMNVEV (reference sequence). V lost 5 bases and J 8 bases, leaving 18 bases between the germline ends. The CDR3 spells CASSPPPVGGEKLFF. The CDR3 DNA follows: TGTGCCAGCAGTCCCCCCCCAGTGGGCGGGGAAAAACTGTTTTTT.

The V gene is TRBV9, the J gene TRBJ1-2; D uncertain. V gave up 0 bases and J gave up 0 bases, with 3 bases separating them. The germline V gene has CDR1 SGDLS and CDR2 YYNGEE. The CDR3 is 13 amino acids. Here the CDR3 DNA reads TGTGCCAGCAGCGTAGAACCTAACTATGGCTACACCTTC. Translating it yields CASSVEPNYGYTF.

The chain joins TRBV29-1 to TRBJ1-4, with D unclear. Germline V gives CDR1 SQVTM, CDR2 ANQGSEA. V lost 4 bases and J lost 0, with 9 bases in between. The CDR3 runs to 14 residues. The DNA of the CDR3 is TGCAGCGTTGTGGGATTCGCAACTAATGAAAAACTGTTTTTT. The encoded protein is CSVVGFATNEKLFF.

V is TRBV27 and J is TRBJ1-2; D is unclear. V dropped 5 bases and J dropped 4 bases, with 8 bases sitting between them. This CDR3 comprises 12 residues. From germline, CDR1 is MNHEY and CDR2 SMNVEV (reference sequence). CDR3 nucleotides: TGTGCCAGCAGTCCCCTAGGCTATGGCTACACCTTC. Translation: CASSPLGYGYTF.

The rearrangement uses TRBV14 and TRBJ1-2, with 7 bases identical to TRBD1. After removal of 7 bases from V and 2 bases from J, the junction contained 4 bases not matched to a gene. CDR1 is SGHDN, CDR2 FVKESK, per germline. CDR3 length equals 13 residues. CDR3 sequence (DNA): TGTGCCAGCACCAAGACAGGGAACTATGGCTACACCTTC. It encodes CASTKTGNYGYTF.

This clone was found a few times. This chain links TRBV11-1 with TRBJ1-6; 9 nucleotides line up with TRBD1. CDR3 length equals 15 residues. Germline CDR1 reads SGHAT; CDR2 reads FQDESV (reference sequence). Trimming removed 5 bases from V and 10 bases from J; junction bases left unmatched: 9. CDR3: CASSGRDREESPLHF. In nucleotides, the CDR3 is TGTGCCAGCAGCGGGAGGGACAGGGAAGAGTCACCCCTCCACTTT.

V and J are TRBV9 and TRBJ2-3; 16 nucleotides align to TRBD2. Germline V gene lookup returns CDR1 SGDLS and CDR2 YYNGEE. J gave up 2 bases and V 2 bases, and 5 bases lay outside the gene matches. The CDR3 covers 18 residues. Here the CDR3 reads CASSVAGTSGGATDTQYF. In nucleotides, the CDR3 is TGTGCCAGCAGCGTGGCAGGGACTAGCGGGGGGGCCACAGATACGCAGTATTTT.

A few counts support this clone. One end of the junction is discordant with germline, which a read error may explain. The rearrangement joins TRBV28 to TRBJ1-6, with 7 bases fitting TRBD1. Germline CDR1 and CDR2: MDHEN and SYDVKM. This CDR3 is 14 amino acids long. The CDR3 reads CATTGDSYHSPLHF. The CDR3 coding sequence is TGTGCCACCACAGGGGACAGCTATCATTCACCCCTCCACTTT.

The rearrangement uses TRBV7-3 and TRBJ2-3, with D maybe TRBD2 (6 bases). Germline CDR1 SGHTA, CDR2 FQGTGA. CDR3 length equals 14 residues. Between the trimmed V and J ends, which lost 2 bases and 4 bases, there was a span of 10 bases. Here the CDR3 DNA reads TGTGCCAGCAGCTTAGGAGGGGCCGCAGATACGCAGTATTTT. It is translated as CASSLGGAADTQYF.

The chain carries TRBV2 and TRBJ1-1; no definite D call. Germline CDR1 reads SNHLY; CDR2 reads FYNNEI. The ends were cut back, 6 bases at V and 1 base at J, with 6 bases in the middle. The CDR3 spans 12 residues. The CDR3 bases are TGTGCCAGCAGCTGGGAGAACACTGAAGCTTTCTTT. This translates into CASSWENTEAFF. Based on the CDR3 plus reference TRBV2 and TRBJ1-1, the full variable domain is EPEVTQTPSHQVTQMGQEVILRCVPISNHLYFYWYRQILGQKVEFLVSFYNNEISEKSEIFDDQFSVERPDGSNFTLKIRSTKLEDSAMYFCASSWENTEAFFGQGTRLTVV.

The CDR3 reads CASTFQVKGAEEQYF. The CDR3 bases are TGTGCCAGCACCTTCCAAGTTAAGGGGGCGGAAGAGCAGTACTTC. The chain recombines TRBV28 with TRBJ2-7; 7 nucleotides line up with TRBD1. J gave up 7 bases and V 7 bases, and 16 bases lay outside the gene matches. CDR1 MDHEN and CDR2 SYDVKM come from the germline V gene. The CDR3 runs 15 residues.